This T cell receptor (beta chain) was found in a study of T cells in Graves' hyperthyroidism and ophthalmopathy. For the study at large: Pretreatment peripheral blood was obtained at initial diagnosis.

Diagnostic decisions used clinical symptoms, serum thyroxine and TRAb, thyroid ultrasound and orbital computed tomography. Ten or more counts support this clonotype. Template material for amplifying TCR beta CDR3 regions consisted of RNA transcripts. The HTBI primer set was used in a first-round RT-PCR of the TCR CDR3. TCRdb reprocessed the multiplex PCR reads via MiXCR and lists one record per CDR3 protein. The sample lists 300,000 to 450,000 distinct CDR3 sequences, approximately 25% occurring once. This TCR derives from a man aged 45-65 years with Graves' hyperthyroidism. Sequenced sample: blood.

CDR3 amino acids: CASASAPGARNTEAFF. CDR3 nucleotides: TGTGCTAGTGCGTCGGCCCCAGGGGCAAGGAACACTGAAGCTTTCTTT. The chain joins TRBV12-5 to TRBJ1-1; TRBD1 might be the D (6 bases). Trimming pared 7 bases from V and 1 base from J, leaving 19 bases between. Germline CDR1 is LGHNT and CDR2 is FRNRAP. CDR3 length: 16 residues. Variable domain in full (rest from reference TRBV12-5 and TRBJ1-1): DARVTQTPRHKVTEMGQEVTMRCQPILGHNTVFWYRQTMMQGLELLAYFRNRAPLDDSGMPKDRFSAEMPDATLATLKIQPSEPRDSAVYFCASASAPGARNTEAFFGQGTRLTVV.